One and the same sample provided the 22 T cell receptor beta chains below, sequenced in a study of cytomegalovirus exposure and HLA in healthy donors. The PCR used 60 Vbeta and 13 Jbeta primers. The method was immunoSEQ multiplex PCR; TCRdb's version includes in-frame clones alone and lacks a portion of them. The sample comprises about 62,000 clones, roughly 73% of which are singletons, and 9.7% rests with the top ten. What was sequenced was PBMCs. The receptors come from a man between 35 and 55 years old in good health and CMV-seronegative.

The genes are TRBV19 and TRBJ2-3, with D possibly matching TRBD1 (7 bases). CDR3 length equals 17 residues. The germline V gene encodes CDR1 LNHDA and CDR2 SQIVND (reference sequence). V was trimmed by 4 bases and J by 1 base, leaving 18 bases between them. The DNA of the CDR3 is TGTGCCAGTAGTACGACCGCCAGGGGGGCTGGCACAGATACGCAGTATTTT. This sequence encodes CASSTTARGAGTDTQYF.

The chain recombines TRBV7-3 with TRBJ2-3, with TRBD1 identical over 8 bases. The CDR3 is made up of 16 amino acids. The germline V gene encodes CDR1 SGHTA and CDR2 FQGTGA. The V and J ends lost 2 bases and 4 bases, in that order; junction bases with no gene match: 8. The CDR3 bases are TGTGCCAGCAGCTTAGGGTGGCAGGGGGCTTCAGATACGCAGTATTTT. This sequence encodes CASSLGWQGASDTQYF.

The table lists this clone with a count of one. The chain joins TRBV19 to TRBJ2-3; perhaps TRBD1 as D (5 bases). V lost 1 base and J 3 bases, leaving 11 bases between the germline ends. Looked up from germline, CDR1 is LNHDA and CDR2 is SQIVND (reference sequence). The length of the CDR3 is 15 residues. In nucleotides, the CDR3 is TGTGCCAGTAGTATAGCAGGGTATCTAACAGATACGCAGTATTTT. It translates to CASSIAGYLTDTQYF.

J is TRBJ2-5 and V is TRBV5-4; D might be TRBD1 (8 bases). Germline lookup yields CDR1 SGHNT and CDR2 YYREEE (reference sequence). The V end was cut by 0 bases, the J end by 5 bases, with 14 bases between. The CDR3 is made up of 15 amino acids. For the CDR3, the DNA is TGTGCCAGCAGCTTGGACGACAGGGGAGGGGAGACCCAGTACTTC. It encodes CASSLDDRGGETQYF.

The gene calls are TRBV11-2 and TRBJ1-1; TRBD1 is a possible D gene (5 bases). Germline V gives CDR1 SGHAT, CDR2 FQNNGV. Trimming shortened V by 2 bases and J by 1 base, and 5 bases separated the two germline ends. The CDR3 consists of 13 residues. CDR3 in DNA: TGTGCCAGCAGCTTAAGGGGGAACACTGAAGCTTTCTTT. It specifies CASSLRGNTEAFF.

The chain joins TRBV7-9 to TRBJ2-3, with D possibly being TRBD1 (6 bases). Germline CDR1 is SEHNR and CDR2 is FQNEAQ (reference sequence). The CDR3 sequence is 16 residues long. Trimming removed 6 bases at V and 1 base at J, with 17 bases between. The CDR3 loop reads CASRGPPNRGTDTQYF. The CDR3 DNA follows: TGTGCCAGCAGGGGCCCCCCTAACAGGGGCACAGATACGCAGTATTTT.

This chain links TRBV6-5 with TRBJ1-6, with D possibly TRBD1 on 6 matching bases. V lost 2 bases and J lost 6, with 8 bases in between. This CDR3 region has 14 residues. Germline V gives CDR1 MNHEY, CDR2 SVGAGI. In nucleotides, the CDR3 is TGTGCCAGCAGTTACCGACAGGTTAATTCACCCCTCCACTTT. This encodes CASSYRQVNSPLHF.

CDR3 DNA: TGTGCCAGCAGCTTAGGGTTCTCAGGGGTCGGGTCGGACAATGAGCAGTTCTTC. This gives the protein CASSLGFSGVGSDNEQFF. The V and J genes are TRBV11-2 and TRBJ2-1, with D tentatively TRBD1 (6 bases). V dropped 1 base and J dropped 5 bases, with 21 bases sitting between them. The CDR3 runs to 18 residues. Germline V gives CDR1 SGHAT, CDR2 FQNNGV.

This sequence joins TRBV6-1 and TRBJ1-2, with 7 bases aligning to TRBD1. CDR1 and CDR2 (germline): MNHNS, SASEGT. V lost 7 bases to trimming and J lost 4 bases; unmatched junction nucleotides: 6. The CDR3 is 13 amino acids. Written as DNA, the CDR3 is TGTGCCAGCACTGAGGGACAGCGCTATGGCTACACCTTC. Its protein is CASTEGQRYGYTF.

The CDR3: CASSPGTQRRVNEQFF. The CDR3 coding sequence is TGCGCCAGCAGCCCAGGGACACAAAGACGGGTCAATGAGCAGTTCTTC. This chain uses TRBV5-1 with TRBJ2-1; D might be TRBD1 (6 bases). This CDR3 contains 16 residues. V shed 4 bases and J shed 6 bases, with 20 bases lying between them. In germline, CDR1 is SGHRS, CDR2 YFSETQ.

J is TRBJ2-1 and V is TRBV11-2; 9 bases are shared with TRBD2. J gave up 4 bases and V 6 bases, and 10 bases lay outside the gene matches. The germline V gene has CDR1 SGHAT and CDR2 FQNNGV. This CDR3 is built from 16 residues. The CDR3 DNA reads TGTGCCAGCAGACCCGGCGGGCTAGCGGGGTACAATGAGCAGTTCTTC. It translates to CASRPGGLAGYNEQFF.

The chain recombines TRBV9 with TRBJ1-4; D unclear. There are 14 residues in the CDR3. Germline V gives CDR1 SGDLS, CDR2 YYNGEE. The V end was cut by 3 bases, the J end by 7 bases, with 13 bases between. The CDR3 sequence: CASSADQTPEKLFF. In nucleotides, the CDR3 is TGTGCCAGCAGCGCCGACCAGACACCTGAAAAACTGTTTTTT.

This clone was counted a single time. The chain has TRBV6-5 and TRBJ2-3; TRBD2 might be the D (5 bases). The V end lost 0 bases, the J end lost 1 base, and 5 bases lay between the germline ends. The germline CDR1 and CDR2 sequences are MNHEY and SVGAGI. CDR3 length: 14 residues. CDR3 sequence reads: CASSYSGGTDTQYF. Here the CDR3 DNA reads TGTGCCAGCAGTTACTCCGGGGGCACAGATACGCAGTATTTT.

V and J are TRBV9 and TRBJ2-5; 7 bases match TRBD1. CDR1 is SGDLS and CDR2 is YYNGEE in the germline V gene. V lost 0 bases and J lost 4; bases outside the gene matches: 9. The CDR3 sequence is 16 residues long. The CDR3 DNA reads as TGTGCCAGCAGCGTAGATCCACAGGGGCCCAGAGAGACCCAGTACTTC. The encoded protein is CASSVDPQGPRETQYF.

The chain joins TRBV2 to TRBJ2-1, with D unclear. The CDR3 is 12 amino acids. V was shortened by 6 bases and J by 7 bases, with 10 bases between the two germline ends. Looked up from germline, CDR1 is SNHLY and CDR2 is FYNNEI. The CDR3: CASRARDNEQFF. The CDR3 DNA sequence: TGTGCCAGCAGAGCCCGAGATAATGAGCAGTTCTTC.

The V and J genes are TRBV7-3 and TRBJ1-6; D is perhaps TRBD1 (5 bases). This CDR3 region has 15 residues. V lost 4 bases, J lost 6 bases, and 13 bases lay in between. Germline CDR1 SGHTA, CDR2 FQGTGA. In nucleotides, the CDR3 is TGTGCCAGCAGCTCTACGGGAGGGGCTAATTCACCCCTCCACTTT. Translation gives CASSSTGGANSPLHF.

This chain uses TRBV5-1 with TRBJ1-5; 10 bases match TRBD1. The V segment lost 5 bases and the J segment 6 bases; nucleotides outside the gene matches: 8. CDR3 size: 15 residues. CDR1 and CDR2 (germline): SGHRS, YFSETQ. The CDR3 spells CASSPGTGASQPQHF. CDR3 in DNA: TGCGCCAGCAGTCCCGGGACAGGGGCCTCTCAGCCCCAGCATTTT.

This chain joins TRBV2 and TRBJ2-1, with D perhaps TRBD1 (5 bases). The CDR3 length is 12 residues. Germline values: CDR1 SNHLY, CDR2 FYNNEI. Trimming took off 6 bases at V and 8 bases at J, with 11 bases between the two ends. The CDR3 DNA sequence: TGTGCCAGCAGAGCCGACAGCGATGAGCAGTTCTTC. It codes for CASRADSDEQFF.

The chain employs TRBV15 and TRBJ2-2; 10 bases fit TRBD2. The CDR3 consists of 16 residues. V was clipped by 0 bases and J by 8 bases; unmatched bases: 6. CDR1 and CDR2 (germline): LNHNV, YYDKDF (reference sequence). DNA for the CDR3: TGTGCCACCAGCAGAGATCATCAGACTAGCGGGGGGGAGCTGTTTTTT. This gives the protein CATSRDHQTSGGELFF.

The chain has TRBV10-3 and TRBJ2-1; 11 bases match TRBD2. This CDR3 contains 15 residues. The germline gives CDR1 ENHRY, CDR2 SYGVKD. With 5 bases clipped from V and 6 bases from J, the junction kept 6 bases outside the gene matches. The CDR3 DNA reads TGTGCCATCAGTTCTACCGGGACTAGCGGCAATGAGCAGTTCTTC. It codes for CAISSTGTSGNEQFF.

Here the CDR3 DNA reads TGTGCCAGTAGTGGCGGACAGGGGGGTAATTCACCCCTCCACTTT. It encodes CASSGGQGGNSPLHF. This chain uses TRBV19 with TRBJ1-6; TRBD1 agrees at 10 bases. Trimming at V came to 5 bases and at J to 6 bases, leaving 4 bases not matched to a gene. The CDR3 contains 15 residues. CDR1 is LNHDA and CDR2 is SQIVND in the germline V gene (reference sequence).

This clone is a singleton in its sample. V usage is TRBV15 and J usage is TRBJ2-1; maybe TRBD2 (6 bases). With 0 bases removed from V and 2 bases from J, the gap between germline ends came to 11 bases. The CDR3 contains 16 residues. Germline V gives CDR1 LNHNV, CDR2 YYDKDF (reference sequence). As DNA, the CDR3 is TGTGCCACCAGCAGAGATCCTGGGAGGACCTACAATGAGCAGTTCTTC. Its protein is CATSRDPGRTYNEQFF.